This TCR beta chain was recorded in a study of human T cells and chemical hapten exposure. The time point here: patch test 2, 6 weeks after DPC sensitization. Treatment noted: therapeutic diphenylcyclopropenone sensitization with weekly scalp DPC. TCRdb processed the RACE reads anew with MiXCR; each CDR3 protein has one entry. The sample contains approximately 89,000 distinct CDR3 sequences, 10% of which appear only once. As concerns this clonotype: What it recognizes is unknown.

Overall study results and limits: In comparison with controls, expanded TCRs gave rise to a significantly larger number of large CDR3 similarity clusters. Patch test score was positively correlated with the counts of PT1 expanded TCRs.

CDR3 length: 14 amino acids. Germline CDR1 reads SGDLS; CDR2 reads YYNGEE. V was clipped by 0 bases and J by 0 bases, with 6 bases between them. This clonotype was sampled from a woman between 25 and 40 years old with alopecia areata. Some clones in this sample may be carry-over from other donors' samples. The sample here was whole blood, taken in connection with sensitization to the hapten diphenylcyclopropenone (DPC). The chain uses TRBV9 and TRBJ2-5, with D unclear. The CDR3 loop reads CASSVAEYQETQYF. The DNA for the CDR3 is TGTGCCAGCAGCGTAGCGGAGTACCAAGAGACCCAGTACTTC.